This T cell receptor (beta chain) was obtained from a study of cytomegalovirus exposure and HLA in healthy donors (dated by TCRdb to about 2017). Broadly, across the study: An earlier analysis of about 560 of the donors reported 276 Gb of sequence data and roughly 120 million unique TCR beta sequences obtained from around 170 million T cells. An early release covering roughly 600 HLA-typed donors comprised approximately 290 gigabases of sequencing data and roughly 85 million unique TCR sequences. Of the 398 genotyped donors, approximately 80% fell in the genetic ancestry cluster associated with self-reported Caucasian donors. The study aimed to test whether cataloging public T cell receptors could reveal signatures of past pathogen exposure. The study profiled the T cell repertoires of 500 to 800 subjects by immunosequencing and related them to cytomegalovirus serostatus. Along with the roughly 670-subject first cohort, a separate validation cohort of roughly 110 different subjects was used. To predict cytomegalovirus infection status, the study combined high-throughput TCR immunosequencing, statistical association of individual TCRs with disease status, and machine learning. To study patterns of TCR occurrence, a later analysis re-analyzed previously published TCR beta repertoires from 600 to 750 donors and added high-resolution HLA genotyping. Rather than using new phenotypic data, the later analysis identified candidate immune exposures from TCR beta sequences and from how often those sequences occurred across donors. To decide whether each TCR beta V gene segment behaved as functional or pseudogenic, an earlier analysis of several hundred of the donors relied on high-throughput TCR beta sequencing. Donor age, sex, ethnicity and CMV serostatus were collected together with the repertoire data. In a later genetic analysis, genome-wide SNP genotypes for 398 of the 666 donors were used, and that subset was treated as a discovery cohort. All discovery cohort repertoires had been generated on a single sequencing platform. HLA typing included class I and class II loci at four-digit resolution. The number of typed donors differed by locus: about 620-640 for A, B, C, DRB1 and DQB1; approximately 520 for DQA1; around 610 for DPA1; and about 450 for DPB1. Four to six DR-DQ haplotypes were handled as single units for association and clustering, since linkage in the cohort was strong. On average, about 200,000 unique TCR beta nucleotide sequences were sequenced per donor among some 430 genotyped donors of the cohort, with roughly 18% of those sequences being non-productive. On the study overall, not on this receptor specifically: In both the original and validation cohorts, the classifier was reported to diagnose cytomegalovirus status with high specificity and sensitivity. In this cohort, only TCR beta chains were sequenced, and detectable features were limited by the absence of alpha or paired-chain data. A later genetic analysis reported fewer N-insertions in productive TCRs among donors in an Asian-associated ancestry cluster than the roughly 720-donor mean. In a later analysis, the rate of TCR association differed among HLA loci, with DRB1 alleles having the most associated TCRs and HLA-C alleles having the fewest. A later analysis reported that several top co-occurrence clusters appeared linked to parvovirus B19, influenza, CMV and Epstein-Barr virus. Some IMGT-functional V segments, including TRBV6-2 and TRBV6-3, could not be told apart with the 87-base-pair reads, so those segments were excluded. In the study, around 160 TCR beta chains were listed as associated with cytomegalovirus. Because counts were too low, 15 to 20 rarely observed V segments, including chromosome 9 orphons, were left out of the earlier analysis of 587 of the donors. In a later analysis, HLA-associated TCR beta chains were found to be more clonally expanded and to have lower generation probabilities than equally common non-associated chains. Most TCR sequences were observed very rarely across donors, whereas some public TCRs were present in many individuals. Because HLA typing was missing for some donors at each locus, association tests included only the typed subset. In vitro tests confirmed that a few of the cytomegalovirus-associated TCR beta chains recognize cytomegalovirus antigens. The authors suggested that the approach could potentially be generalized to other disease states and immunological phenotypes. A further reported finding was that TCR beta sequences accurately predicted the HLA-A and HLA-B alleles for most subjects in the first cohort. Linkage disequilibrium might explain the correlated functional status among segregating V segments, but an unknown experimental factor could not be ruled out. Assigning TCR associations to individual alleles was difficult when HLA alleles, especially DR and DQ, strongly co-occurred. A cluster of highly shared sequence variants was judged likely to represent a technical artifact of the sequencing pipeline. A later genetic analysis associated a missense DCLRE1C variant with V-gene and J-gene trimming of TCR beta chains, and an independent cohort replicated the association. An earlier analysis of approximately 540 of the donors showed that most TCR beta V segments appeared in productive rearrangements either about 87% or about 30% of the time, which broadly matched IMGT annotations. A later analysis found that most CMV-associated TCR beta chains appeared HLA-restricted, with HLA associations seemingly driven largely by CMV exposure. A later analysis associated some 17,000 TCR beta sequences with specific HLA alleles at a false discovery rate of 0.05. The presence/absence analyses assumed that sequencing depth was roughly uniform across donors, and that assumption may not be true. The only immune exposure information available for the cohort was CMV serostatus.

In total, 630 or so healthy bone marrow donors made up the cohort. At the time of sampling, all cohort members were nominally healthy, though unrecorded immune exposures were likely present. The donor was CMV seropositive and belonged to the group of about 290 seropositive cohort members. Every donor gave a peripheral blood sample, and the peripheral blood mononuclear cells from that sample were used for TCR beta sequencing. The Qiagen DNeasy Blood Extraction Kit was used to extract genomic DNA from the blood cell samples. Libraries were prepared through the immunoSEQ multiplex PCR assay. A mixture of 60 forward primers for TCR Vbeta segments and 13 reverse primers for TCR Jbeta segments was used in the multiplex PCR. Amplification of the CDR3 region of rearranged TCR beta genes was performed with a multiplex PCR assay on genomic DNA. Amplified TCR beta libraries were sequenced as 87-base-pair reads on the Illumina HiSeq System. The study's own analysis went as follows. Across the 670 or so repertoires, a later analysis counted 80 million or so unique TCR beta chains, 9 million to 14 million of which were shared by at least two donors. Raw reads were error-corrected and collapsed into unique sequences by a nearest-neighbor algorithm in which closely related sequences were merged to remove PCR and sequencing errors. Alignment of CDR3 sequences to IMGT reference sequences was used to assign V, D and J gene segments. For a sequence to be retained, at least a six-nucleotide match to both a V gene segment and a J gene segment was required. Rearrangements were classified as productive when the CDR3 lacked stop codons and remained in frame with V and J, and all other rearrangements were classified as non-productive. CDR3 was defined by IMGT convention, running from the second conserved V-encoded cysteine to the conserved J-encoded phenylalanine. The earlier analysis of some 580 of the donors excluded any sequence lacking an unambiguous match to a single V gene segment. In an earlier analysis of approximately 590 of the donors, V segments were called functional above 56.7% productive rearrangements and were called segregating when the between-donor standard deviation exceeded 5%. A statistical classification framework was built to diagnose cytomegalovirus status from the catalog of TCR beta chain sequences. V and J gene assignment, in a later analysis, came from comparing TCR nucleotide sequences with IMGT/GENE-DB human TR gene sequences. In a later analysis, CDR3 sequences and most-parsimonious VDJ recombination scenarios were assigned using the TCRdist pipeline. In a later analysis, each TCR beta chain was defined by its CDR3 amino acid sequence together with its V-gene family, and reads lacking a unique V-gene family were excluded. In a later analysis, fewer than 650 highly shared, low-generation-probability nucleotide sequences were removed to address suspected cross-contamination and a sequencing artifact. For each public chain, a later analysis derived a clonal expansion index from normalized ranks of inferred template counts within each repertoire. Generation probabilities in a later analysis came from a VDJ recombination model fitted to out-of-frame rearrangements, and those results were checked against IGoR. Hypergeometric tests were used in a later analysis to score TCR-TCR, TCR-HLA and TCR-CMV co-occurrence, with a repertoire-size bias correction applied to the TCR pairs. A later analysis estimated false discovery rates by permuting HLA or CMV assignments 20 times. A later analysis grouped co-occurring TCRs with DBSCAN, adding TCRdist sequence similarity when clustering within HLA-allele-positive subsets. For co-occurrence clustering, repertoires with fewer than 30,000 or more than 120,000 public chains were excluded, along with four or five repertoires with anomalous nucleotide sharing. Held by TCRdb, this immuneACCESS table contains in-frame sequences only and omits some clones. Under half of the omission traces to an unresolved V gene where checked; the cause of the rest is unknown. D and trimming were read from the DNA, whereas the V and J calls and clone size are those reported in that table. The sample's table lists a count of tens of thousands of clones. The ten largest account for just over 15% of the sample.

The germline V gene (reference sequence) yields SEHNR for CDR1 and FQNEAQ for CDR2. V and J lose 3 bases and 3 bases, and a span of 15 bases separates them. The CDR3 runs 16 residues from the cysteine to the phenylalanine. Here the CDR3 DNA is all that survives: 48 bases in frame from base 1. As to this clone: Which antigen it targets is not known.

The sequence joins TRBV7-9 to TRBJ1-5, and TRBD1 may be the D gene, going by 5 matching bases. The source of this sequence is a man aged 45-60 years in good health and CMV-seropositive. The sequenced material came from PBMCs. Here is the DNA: TGTGCCAGCAGCTTGGGGGGGACTTGGAACAATCAGCCCCAGCATTTT. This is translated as CASSLGGTWNNQPQHF.